The rows below give T cell receptor beta chains drawn from one sample of a study of cytomegalovirus exposure and HLA in healthy donors. Repertoires were generated with immunoSEQ multiplex PCR, while TCRdb's copy carries only in-frame clones and drops some. In the table there are 120,000 or so clones, over 70% of which are singletons. Material: PBMCs. The receptor source for this set is a female donor in good health and CMV-seronegative. CDR3s include the opening cysteine and the closing phenylalanine or tryptophan. The D gene is left open where the match is weak. Rows may omit the clone size; those that give it use once, few, many or a size class.

>TRBD2|TRBJ2-7|NA|TRBV19
TGTGCCAGTAGTCAGCGGGGATACTCCTACGAGCAGTACTTC
CASSQRGYSYEQYF
>TRBD1|TRBJ1-1|once|TRBV2
TGTGCCAGCAGAGGACAGGGCCGGACTGAAGCTTTCTTT
CASRGQGRTEAFF
>TRBD1|TRBJ2-7|NA|TRBV19
TGTGCCAGTAGCCGCCCGGGGACAGGGTTCTACGAGCAGTACTTC
CASSRPGTGFYEQYF
>TRBD1|TRBJ2-7|few|TRBV15
TGTGCCACCAGCAGTCCCGGCGGGACAGGATTCTACGAGCAGTACTTC
CATSSPGGTGFYEQYF
>TRBD1|TRBJ1-1|NA|TRBV6-1
TGTGCCAGCAAACTGACAGGGGGGAACACTGAAGCTTTCTTT
CASKLTGGNTEAFF
>NA|TRBJ2-1|few|TRBV9
TGTGCCAGCAGCGTAGACTTAATATACAATGAGCAGTTCTTC
CASSVDLIYNEQFF
>NA|TRBJ2-7|NA|TRBV7-9
TGTGCCAGCAGCGGCGGATCCTACGAGCAGTACTTC
CASSGGSYEQYF
>TRBD1|TRBJ1-4|NA|TRBV4-2
TGTGCCAGCAGCCGGACCGGACAGGGGGGGGCAACTAATGAAAAACTGTTTTTT
CASSRTGQGGATNEKLFF
>TRBD1|TRBJ2-4|NA|TRBV4-1
TGCGCCAGCAGCCAAGGGCAGGGGGTTAAAAACATTCAGTACTTC
CASSQGQGVKNIQYF
>TRBD1|TRBJ1-2|NA|TRBV27
TGTGCCAGCAGTTCCGGACAGGCGATTAACTATGGCTACACCTTC
CASSSGQAINYGYTF
>TRBD1|TRBJ2-7|NA|TRBV30
TGTGCCTGGAGCGCGAAGCCGACAGGGTTTGACGAGCAGTACTTC
CAWSAKPTGFDEQYF
>NA|TRBJ2-2|NA|TRBV13
TGTGCCAGCGCCACCGGGGTGGATACCGGGGAGCTGTTTTTT
CASATGVDTGELFF
>TRBD2|TRBJ2-1|NA|TRBV13
TGTGCCAGCAGGTTGGCGGGAGGGCGGAATGAGCAGTTCTTC
CASRLAGGRNEQFF
>NA|TRBJ1-5|NA|TRBV30
TGTGCCTGGAGTGCAGGACACGGCTTTAGCAATCAGCCCCAGCATTTT
CAWSAGHGFSNQPQHF
>TRBD1|TRBJ1-2|NA|TRBV11-2
TGTGCCAGCAGCCCCGGGACAGGGCTTCGCGGCTACACCTTC
CASSPGTGLRGYTF
>NA|TRBJ2-7|once|TRBV19
TGTGCCAGTAGACAGGACAGAACCTACGAGCAGTACTTC
CASRQDRTYEQYF
>NA|TRBJ2-3|once|TRBV7-9
TGTGCCAGCAGCTTAGGTGCGGGTGCAGATACGCAGTATTTT
CASSLGAGADTQYF
>NA|TRBJ1-1|NA|TRBV9
TGTGCCAGCAGCGTAGAGGCGGGCACGAACACTGAAGCTTTCTTT
CASSVEAGTNTEAFF